This TCR beta chain was captured by sequencing in a study of T-cell reconstitution after alpha-beta-depleted transplantation in children. For TCRbeta, the library was prepared with unique molecular identifiers. TCRdb used MiXCR to reprocess the PCR reads, holding one entry per CDR3 protein. Of hundreds of thousands of distinct CDR3 sequences in the sample, 10% were seen once. The CDR3 is made up of 13 amino acids. The germline CDR1 and CDR2 sequences are MNHNS and SASEGT. V was clipped by 8 bases and J by 3 bases, with 10 bases between them. The table lists this clonotype with many counts. Its antigen is undetermined. Whole-study results and caveats: It was newly produced T cells that mostly accounted for T-cell counts and diversity one year after transplant. At around two months after transplant, the alpha-beta T cells were reportedly derived from several hundred expanded clones that came from non-depleted graft cells.

This specimen consisted of PBMCs, obtained before TCRalphabeta/CD19-depleted stem cell transplant. J is TRBJ2-2 and V is TRBV6-1; TRBD1 is a possible D gene (6 bases). The sequence derives from a child aged 2-15 years with inherited bone marrow failure, due to receive a stem cell transplant. The CDR3 DNA reads as TGTGCCAGCGGGGGCGGGTACACCGGGGAGCTGTTTTTT. This sequence encodes CASGGGYTGELFF.